The rows below give T cell receptor beta chains drawn from one sample of a study of radiotherapy plus CTLA-4 blockade in lung cancer. Profiled with immunoSEQ multiplex PCR; TCRdb holds only in-frame clones, not every one. The sample has about 48,000 clones; 86% are singletons. This specimen consisted of peripheral blood, obtained from a patient treated with radiotherapy plus ipilimumab. The origin of the receptors is a human donor with non-small cell lung cancer that progressed on radiotherapy plus ipilimumab. Some clones in this sample may be carry-over from other donors' samples. Both conserved end residues are part of each CDR3. The D gene is left open where the match is weak. Clone size is given for some rows only: seen once, a few or many times, or a class if the clone is expanded.

D gene	V gene	CDR3 length	J gene	clone size	CDR3 DNA	CDR3 protein
TRBD1	TRBV4-3	15	TRBJ2-7	NA	TGCGCCAGCAGCCAAGGGACAGGGGGCCTCTACGAGCAGTACTTC	CASSQGTGGLYEQYF
TRBD2	TRBV28	18	TRBJ2-1	NA	TGTGCCAGCAGTCTTACCCACCCCGGACTAGCTTCCTACAATGAGCAGTTCTTC	CASSLTHPGLASYNEQFF
NA	TRBV30	16	TRBJ2-7	NA	TGTGCCTGGAGTGTAAAGTTTGACTACACCTACTACGAGCAGTACTTC	CAWSVKFDYTYYEQYF
NA	TRBV11-3	14	TRBJ2-2	NA	TGTGCCAGCAGCTTAGCACAGAACACCGGGGAGCTGTTTTTT	CASSLAQNTGELFF
TRBD1	TRBV19	16	TRBJ1-1	NA	TGTGCCAGTAACCCCGGGACAGGGGGCTTGGGCACTGAAGCTTTCTTT	CASNPGTGGLGTEAFF
NA	TRBV6-1	15	TRBJ2-7	NA	TGTGCCAGCAGTGAACAGGGGCCCTACTACTACGAGCAGTACTTC	CASSEQGPYYYEQYF
TRBD2	TRBV9	13	TRBJ2-3	NA	TGTGCCAGCAGCGTAGAGTTCGGGAGGGAGCAGTATTTT	CASSVEFGREQYF
TRBD1	TRBV10-3	14	TRBJ1-1	NA	TGTGCCATCAACCCGACAGGGGGAAGGACTGAAGCTTTCTTT	CAINPTGGRTEAFF
TRBD1	TRBV19	15	TRBJ2-1	NA	TGTGCCAGTAGTATAGAACAGGGGAGAGGCAATGAGCAGTTCTTC	CASSIEQGRGNEQFF
TRBD2	TRBV19	13	TRBJ2-1	NA	TGTGCCAGTAAGCGGAGCGGGGGGAATGAGCAGTTCTTC	CASKRSGGNEQFF
TRBD2	TRBV28	15	TRBJ2-3	NA	TGTGCCAGCAGGGGGACTAGTTTCAGTCCAGATACGCAGTATTTT	CASRGTSFSPDTQYF
TRBD2	TRBV27	15	TRBJ2-7	NA	TGTGCCAGCAGTTTCGGGATAGCGGGAGACTACGAGCAGTACTTC	CASSFGIAGDYEQYF
NA	TRBV28	16	TRBJ2-7	NA	TGTGCCAGCAGTTTGCCCTCAATGGAGGCGGATGGCGAGCAGTACTTC	CASSLPSMEADGEQYF
TRBD2	TRBV4-1	16	TRBJ2-3	NA	TGCGCCAGCAGCCAAGACTCTAGCGGGGCAACAGATACGCAGTATTTT	CASSQDSSGATDTQYF
NA	TRBV7-2	16	TRBJ2-5	NA	TGTGCCAGCAGCTTCCGGAGAGGTCCCATTCAAGAGACCCAGTACTTC	CASSFRRGPIQETQYF
TRBD1	TRBV29-1	13	TRBJ1-5	NA	TGCAGCGTAATAGACAGGGAACATCAGCCCCAGCATTTT	CSVIDREHQPQHF
TRBD2	TRBV7-9	16	TRBJ2-2	NA	TGTGCCAGCAGCTTTGGACTAGCGGGAGTTCCCGGGGAGCTGTTTTTT	CASSFGLAGVPGELFF
NA	TRBV7-2	14	TRBJ2-5	NA	TGTGCCAGCAGCTTCCAAGGCGGAAAAGAGACCCAGTACTTC	CASSFQGGKETQYF
TRBD2	TRBV19	15	TRBJ2-1	NA	TGTGCCAGTAGCACCGAAGCGGGAGGGCCGTTTGAGCAGTTCTTC	CASSTEAGGPFEQFF
TRBD1	TRBV7-2	14	TRBJ2-3	NA	TGTGCCAGCGGACAGACAGGGAGCACAGATACGCAGTATTTT	CASGQTGSTDTQYF
NA	TRBV5-1	15	TRBJ2-3	NA	TGCGCCAGCAGCTCCCTTCCCCTCTTGTCGGATACGCAGTATTTT	CASSSLPLLSDTQYF
NA	TRBV27	15	TRBJ1-4	NA	TGTGCCAGCAGTCCTCGGTCGAGTGTATCTGAAAAACTGTTTTTT	CASSPRSSVSEKLFF
TRBD2	TRBV28	16	TRBJ2-2	NA	TGTGCCAGCAGCTCGACTAGCGGGGGGCCCACCGGGGAGCTGTTTTTT	CASSSTSGGPTGELFF
TRBD2	TRBV2	14	TRBJ2-7	NA	TGTGCCAGCAGTGGGGCGGGAGATTACTACGAGCAGTACTTC	CASSGAGDYYEQYF
TRBD1	TRBV4-1	14	TRBJ1-2	NA	TGCGCCAGCAGCCAAGAAGACAGGGCGGATGGCTACACCTTC	CASSQEDRADGYTF
NA	TRBV6-5	13	TRBJ1-2	NA	TGTGCCATCACCGCAGGGGTCGGCTATGGCTACACCTTC	CAITAGVGYGYTF
NA	TRBV27	13	TRBJ2-7	once	TGTGCCAGCAGTTTAACCAGGAACTACGAGCAGTACTTC	CASSLTRNYEQYF
NA	TRBV4-1	13	TRBJ2-1	NA	TGCGCCAGCAGCCAGATCGGGACTGAAGAGCAGTTCTTC	CASSQIGTEEQFF
NA	TRBV18	15	TRBJ2-3	NA	TGTGCCAGCTCACCACCGGGTAGGGGGTTGGATACGCAGTATTTT	CASSPPGRGLDTQYF
NA	TRBV2	14	TRBJ2-3	NA	TGTGCCAGCACTCTGAACTCTAACACAGATACGCAGTATTTT	CASTLNSNTDTQYF
TRBD2	TRBV11-2	17	TRBJ2-1	NA	TGTGCCAGCAGCTCCCCCCGTAGCGGGGGGTTCCACAATGAGCAGTTCTTC	CASSSPRSGGFHNEQFF
NA	TRBV27	15	TRBJ2-7	NA	TGTGCCAGCAGTTTATCTAGGGGTTGGAACTACGAGCAGTACTTC	CASSLSRGWNYEQYF
NA	TRBV21-1	17	TRBJ1-5	few	TGTGCCAGCAGCACCTACAGGGGGGAGTTCGGCAATCAGCCCCAGCATTTT	CASSTYRGEFGNQPQHF
TRBD1	TRBV5-4	14	TRBJ2-7	NA	TGTGCCAGCAGCTCCGGACAGGCTACGTACGAGCAGTACTTC	CASSSGQATYEQYF
TRBD2	TRBV9	15	TRBJ2-1	NA	TGTGCCAGCAGCATTGGGACTAGCGTCGACAATGAGCAGTTCTTC	CASSIGTSVDNEQFF
NA	TRBV11-2	12	TRBJ2-3	few	TGTGCCAGCAGCTTAGTAGTAGATACGCAGTATTTT	CASSLVVDTQYF
NA	TRBV19	13	TRBJ1-2	NA	TGTGCCAGTAGTATTCTGGCAAGCTATGGCTACACCTTC	CASSILASYGYTF
NA	TRBV2	13	TRBJ2-3	NA	TGTGCCAGCAGCCCATTTCTAGCAGATACGCAGTATTTT	CASSPFLADTQYF
NA	TRBV10-3	16	TRBJ2-7	once	TGTGCCATCAGCGGAGGGCTAGGTCCAGATTCCTACGAGCAGTACTTC	CAISGGLGPDSYEQYF
TRBD2	TRBV11-2	15	TRBJ2-1	NA	TGTGCCAGCAGCTTAATCCTAGCGGGATACAATGAGCAGTTCTTC	CASSLILAGYNEQFF
TRBD1	TRBV27	16	TRBJ2-6	NA	TGTGCCAGCACCCGAACAGGGGTTGGAGGGGCCAACGTCCTGACTTTC	CASTRTGVGGANVLTF
NA	TRBV11-3	15	TRBJ2-3	NA	TGTGCCAGCAGCTTTGGGGCAAAACTCACAGATACGCAGTATTTT	CASSFGAKLTDTQYF
TRBD1	TRBV6-1	15	TRBJ1-4	once	TGTGCCAGCAGTGTGACAGGGGCAGCGGATGAAAAACTGTTTTTT	CASSVTGAADEKLFF
NA	TRBV29-1	13	TRBJ2-1	NA	TGCAGCGCGGGGATGCGGGGAAACAATGAGCAGTTCTTC	CSAGMRGNNEQFF
NA	TRBV6-5	11	TRBJ2-7	NA	TGTGCCAGCAGGGCGGGATACGAGCAGTACTTC	CASRAGYEQYF
TRBD1	TRBV4-3	13	TRBJ1-2	NA	TGCGCCAGCAGCCGGACAGGACGCTATGGCTACACCTTC	CASSRTGRYGYTF
NA	TRBV18	14	TRBJ1-4	NA	TGTGCCAGCTCACCAGGTCTCGAGCGGGAAAAACTGTTTTTT	CASSPGLEREKLFF
NA	TRBV5-1	15	TRBJ1-3	NA	TGCGCCAGCAGCTTGTGGTCGGGGTCGGGGAACACCATATATTTT	CASSLWSGSGNTIYF
NA	TRBV11-2	14	TRBJ1-3	NA	TGTGCCAGCAGCTCGAGGAACTCTGGAAACACCATATATTTT	CASSSRNSGNTIYF
TRBD2	TRBV19	15	TRBJ2-1	NA	TGTGCCAGTAGTACCGGACTAGCAGCCGGCTATGAGCAGTTCTTC	CASSTGLAAGYEQFF
NA	TRBV2	11	TRBJ2-7	NA	TGTGCCAGCAGTGTTCTGTCCGAGCAGTACTTC	CASSVLSEQYF
NA	TRBV7-9	14	TRBJ2-7	NA	TGTGCCAGCAGCCCTCCAGACAGCGCCTACGAGCAGTACTTC	CASSPPDSAYEQYF
TRBD2	TRBV7-9	15	TRBJ2-2	NA	TGTGCCAGCATGTTTCTAGCGGGACCCAAGGGGGAGCTGTTTTTT	CASMFLAGPKGELFF
NA	TRBV29-1	14	TRBJ2-1	NA	TGCAGCGTGGATACAGGGAAGTCGGACAATGAGCAGTTCTTC	CSVDTGKSDNEQFF
TRBD2	TRBV11-2	14	TRBJ2-3	NA	TGTGCCAGCAGCTCAGGGACTAGCGGAGATACGCAGTATTTT	CASSSGTSGDTQYF
NA	TRBV7-9	12	TRBJ2-7	NA	TGTGCCAGCAGCGACAGTACCTACGAGCAGTACTTC	CASSDSTYEQYF